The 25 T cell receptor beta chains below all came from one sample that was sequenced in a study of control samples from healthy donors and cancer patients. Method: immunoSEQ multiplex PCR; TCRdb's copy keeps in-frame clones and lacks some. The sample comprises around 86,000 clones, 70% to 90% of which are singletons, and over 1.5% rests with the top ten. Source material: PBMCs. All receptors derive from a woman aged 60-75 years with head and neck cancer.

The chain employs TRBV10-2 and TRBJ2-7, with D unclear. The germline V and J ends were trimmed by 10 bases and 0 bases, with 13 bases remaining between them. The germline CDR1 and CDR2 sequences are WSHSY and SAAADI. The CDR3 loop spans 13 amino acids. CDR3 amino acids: CATVAKDSYEQYF. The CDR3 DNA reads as TGCGCCACCGTAGCAAAGGACTCCTACGAGCAGTACTTC.

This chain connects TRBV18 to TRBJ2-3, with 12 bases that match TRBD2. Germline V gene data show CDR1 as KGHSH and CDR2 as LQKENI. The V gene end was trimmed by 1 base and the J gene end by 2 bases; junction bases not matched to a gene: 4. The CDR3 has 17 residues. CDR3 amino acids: CASSPRTSGTYTDTQYF. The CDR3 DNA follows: TGTGCCAGCTCACCACGGACTAGCGGGACTTACACAGATACGCAGTATTTT.

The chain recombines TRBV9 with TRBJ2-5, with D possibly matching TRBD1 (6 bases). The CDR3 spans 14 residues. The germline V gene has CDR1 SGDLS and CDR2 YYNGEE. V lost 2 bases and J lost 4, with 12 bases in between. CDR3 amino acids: CASSVTGMGETQYF. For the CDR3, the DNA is TGTGCCAGCAGCGTTACAGGGATGGGAGAGACCCAGTACTTC.

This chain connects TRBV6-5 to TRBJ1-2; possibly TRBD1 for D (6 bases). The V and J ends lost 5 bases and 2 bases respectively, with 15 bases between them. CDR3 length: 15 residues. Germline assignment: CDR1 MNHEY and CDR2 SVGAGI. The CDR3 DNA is TGTGCCAGCAGTCAGGGGAGAGCGGCCAACTATGGCTACACCTTC. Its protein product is CASSQGRAANYGYTF.

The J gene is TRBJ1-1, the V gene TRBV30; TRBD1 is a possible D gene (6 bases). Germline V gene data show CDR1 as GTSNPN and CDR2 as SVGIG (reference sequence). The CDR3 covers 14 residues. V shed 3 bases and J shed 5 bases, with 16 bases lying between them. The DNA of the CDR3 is TGTGCCTGGAGAAAGTACAGGGCGGGGACTGAAGCTTTCTTT. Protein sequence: CAWRKYRAGTEAFF.

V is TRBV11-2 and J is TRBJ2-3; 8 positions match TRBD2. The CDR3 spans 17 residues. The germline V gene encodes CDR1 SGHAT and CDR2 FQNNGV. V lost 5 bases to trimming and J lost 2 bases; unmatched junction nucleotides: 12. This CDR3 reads CASSIRTSSLFTDTQYF. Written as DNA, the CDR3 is TGTGCCAGCAGCATCCGGACTAGCAGCTTATTCACAGATACGCAGTATTTT.

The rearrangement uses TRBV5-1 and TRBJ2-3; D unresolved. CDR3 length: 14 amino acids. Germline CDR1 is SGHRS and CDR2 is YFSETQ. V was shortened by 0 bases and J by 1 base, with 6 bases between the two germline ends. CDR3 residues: CASSLAVGTDTQYF. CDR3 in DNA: TGCGCCAGCAGCTTGGCCGTAGGCACAGATACGCAGTATTTT.

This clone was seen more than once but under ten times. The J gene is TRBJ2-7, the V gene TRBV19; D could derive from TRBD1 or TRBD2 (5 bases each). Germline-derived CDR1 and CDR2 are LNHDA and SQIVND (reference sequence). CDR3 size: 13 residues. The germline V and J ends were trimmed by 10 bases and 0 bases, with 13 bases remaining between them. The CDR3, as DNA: TGTGCCACTAGGGACCCGAGCTCCTACGAGCAGTACTTC. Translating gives CATRDPSSYEQYF.

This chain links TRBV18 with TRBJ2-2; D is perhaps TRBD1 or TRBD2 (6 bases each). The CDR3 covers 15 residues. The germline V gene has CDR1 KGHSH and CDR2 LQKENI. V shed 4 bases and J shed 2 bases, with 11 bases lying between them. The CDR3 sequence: CASSRQGTNTGELFF. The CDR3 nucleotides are TGTGCCAGCTCACGGCAGGGGACTAACACCGGGGAGCTGTTTTTT.

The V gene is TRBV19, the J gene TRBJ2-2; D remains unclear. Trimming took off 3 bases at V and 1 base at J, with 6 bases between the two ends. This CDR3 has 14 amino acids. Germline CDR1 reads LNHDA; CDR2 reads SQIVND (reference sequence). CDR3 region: CASSIFRNTGELFF. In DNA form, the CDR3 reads TGTGCCAGTAGTATCTTCAGGAACACCGGGGAGCTGTTTTTT.

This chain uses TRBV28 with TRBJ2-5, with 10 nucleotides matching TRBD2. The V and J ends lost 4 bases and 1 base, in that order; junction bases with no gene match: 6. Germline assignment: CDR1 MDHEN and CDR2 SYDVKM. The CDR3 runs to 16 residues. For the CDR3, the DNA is TGTGCCAGCAGTTCCCCCAGCGGGAGGGCCCAAGAGACCCAGTACTTC. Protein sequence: CASSSPSGRAQETQYF.

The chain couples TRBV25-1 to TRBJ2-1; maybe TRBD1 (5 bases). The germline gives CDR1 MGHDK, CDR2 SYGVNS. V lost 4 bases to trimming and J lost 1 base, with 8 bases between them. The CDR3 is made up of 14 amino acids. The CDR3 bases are TGTGCCAGCAGTGCCGCAGGGTCCTACAATGAGCAGTTCTTC. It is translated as CASSAAGSYNEQFF.

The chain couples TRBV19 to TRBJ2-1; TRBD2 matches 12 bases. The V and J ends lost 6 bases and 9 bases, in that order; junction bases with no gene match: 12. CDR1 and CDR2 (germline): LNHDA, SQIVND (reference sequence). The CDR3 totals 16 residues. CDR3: CASSTASGRASSEQFF. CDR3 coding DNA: TGTGCCAGTAGCACCGCTAGCGGGAGGGCCTCTAGTGAGCAGTTCTTC.

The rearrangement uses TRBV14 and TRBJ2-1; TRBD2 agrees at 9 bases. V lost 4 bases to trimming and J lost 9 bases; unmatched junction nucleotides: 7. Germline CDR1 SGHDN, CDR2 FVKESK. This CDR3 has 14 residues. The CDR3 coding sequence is TGTGCCAGCAGCCTGCACCTAGCGGGGAGTGAGCAGTTCTTC. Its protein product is CASSLHLAGSEQFF.

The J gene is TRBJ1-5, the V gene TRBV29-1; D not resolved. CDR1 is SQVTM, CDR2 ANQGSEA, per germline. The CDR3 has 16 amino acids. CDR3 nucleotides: TGCACCCCGGGCCTCACCCGCAGAGATAGCAATCAGCCCCAGCATTTT. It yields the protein CTPGLTRRDSNQPQHF. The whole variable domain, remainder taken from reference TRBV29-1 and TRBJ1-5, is SAVISQKPSRDICQRGTSLTIQCQVDSQVTMMFWYRQQPGQSLTLIATANQGSEATYESGFVIDKFPISRPNLTFSTLTVSNMSPEDSSIYLCTPGLTRRDSNQPQHFGDGTRLSIL.

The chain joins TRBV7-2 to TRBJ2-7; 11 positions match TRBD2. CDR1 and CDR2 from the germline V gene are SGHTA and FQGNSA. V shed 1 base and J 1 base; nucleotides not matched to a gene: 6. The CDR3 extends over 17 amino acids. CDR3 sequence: CASSLVTSGSFSYEQYF. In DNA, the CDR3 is TGTGCCAGCAGCTTAGTCACTAGCGGGAGCTTTTCCTACGAGCAGTACTTC.

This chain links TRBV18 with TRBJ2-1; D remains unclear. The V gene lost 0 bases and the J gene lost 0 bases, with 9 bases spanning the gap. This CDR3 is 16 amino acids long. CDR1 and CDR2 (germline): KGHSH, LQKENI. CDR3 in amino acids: CASSPPGMSSYNEQFF. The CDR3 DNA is TGTGCCAGCTCACCACCGGGGATGAGCTCCTACAATGAGCAGTTCTTC.

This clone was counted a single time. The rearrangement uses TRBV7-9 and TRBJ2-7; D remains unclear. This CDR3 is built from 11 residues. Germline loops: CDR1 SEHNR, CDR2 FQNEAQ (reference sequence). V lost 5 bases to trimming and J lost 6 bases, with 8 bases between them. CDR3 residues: CASSAVGEQYF. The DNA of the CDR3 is TGTGCCAGCAGCGCAGTGGGCGAGCAGTACTTC.

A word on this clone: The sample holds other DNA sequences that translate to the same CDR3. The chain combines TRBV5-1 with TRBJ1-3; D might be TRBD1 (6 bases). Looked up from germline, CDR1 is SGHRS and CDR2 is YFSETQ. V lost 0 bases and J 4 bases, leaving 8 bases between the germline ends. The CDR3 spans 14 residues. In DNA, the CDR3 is TGCGCCAGCAGCTTGGGTCAGGGGGGAAACACCATATATTTT. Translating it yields CASSLGQGGNTIYF.

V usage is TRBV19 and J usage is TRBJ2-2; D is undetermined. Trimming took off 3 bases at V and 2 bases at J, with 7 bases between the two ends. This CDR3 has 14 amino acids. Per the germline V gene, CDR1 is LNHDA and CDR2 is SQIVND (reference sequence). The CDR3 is CASSMAHNTGELFF. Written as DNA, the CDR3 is TGTGCCAGTAGTATGGCCCATAACACCGGGGAGCTGTTTTTT.

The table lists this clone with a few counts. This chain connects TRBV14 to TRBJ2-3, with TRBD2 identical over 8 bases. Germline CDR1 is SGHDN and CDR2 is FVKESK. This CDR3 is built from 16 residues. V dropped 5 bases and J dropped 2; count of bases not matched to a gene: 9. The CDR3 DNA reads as TGTGCCAGCAGCAAACATACTAGCGGACTCACAGATACGCAGTATTTT. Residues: CASSKHTSGLTDTQYF.

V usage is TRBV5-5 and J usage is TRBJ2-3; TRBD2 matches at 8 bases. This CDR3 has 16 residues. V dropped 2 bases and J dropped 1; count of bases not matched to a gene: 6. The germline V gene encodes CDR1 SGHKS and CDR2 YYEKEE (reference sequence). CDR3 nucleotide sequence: TGTGCCAGCAGCTTTTTAAGCGGGAGTGGCACAGATACGCAGTATTTT. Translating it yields CASSFLSGSGTDTQYF.

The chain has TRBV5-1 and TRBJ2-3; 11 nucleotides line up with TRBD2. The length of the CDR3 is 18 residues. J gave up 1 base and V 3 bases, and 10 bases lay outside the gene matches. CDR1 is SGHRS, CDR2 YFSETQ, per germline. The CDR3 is CASSSGVAGGLGTDTQYF. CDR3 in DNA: TGCGCCAGCAGCTCCGGCGTAGCGGGAGGGTTGGGCACAGATACGCAGTATTTT.

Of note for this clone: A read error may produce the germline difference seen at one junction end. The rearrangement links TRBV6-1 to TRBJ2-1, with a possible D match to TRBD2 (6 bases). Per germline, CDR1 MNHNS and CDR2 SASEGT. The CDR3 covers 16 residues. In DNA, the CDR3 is TGTGCCAGCAGTCAAGCGTCAGTAGCGGCCTACAATGAGCAGTTCTTC. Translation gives CASSQASVAAYNEQFF.

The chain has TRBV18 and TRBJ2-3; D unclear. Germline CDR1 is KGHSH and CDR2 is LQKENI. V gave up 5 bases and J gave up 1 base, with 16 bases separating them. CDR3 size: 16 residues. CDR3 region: CASSTSFLVGTDTQYF. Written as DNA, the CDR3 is TGTGCCAGCTCAACCTCCTTCTTGGTAGGCACAGATACGCAGTATTTT.